Sequencing of this T cell receptor (beta chain) was carried out in a study of monozygotic twins with inflammatory bowel disease. A remark on this clonotype: As yet, its antigen is unknown.

Per-sample cDNA came from eight separate reactions. UMIs with a 6-nucleotide sample barcode were added by template switching. TCRdb re-called the 5' RACE reads and shows each CDR3 protein once, DNA omitted. The listing contains 400,000 to 500,000 distinct CDR3 sequences. Whole-study findings and limits: Backing was not found for a single strong signal or clonotype associated with IBD. Repertoire similarity matched across concordant and discordant twins, perhaps owing to limited power.

The CDR3 is 11 amino acids. In germline, CDR1 is SQVTM, CDR2 ANQGSEA. The clonotype originates from a human donor with ulcerative colitis or Crohn's disease, or a healthy co-twin of an affected twin (not recorded which). This rearrangement joins TRBV29-1 to TRBJ2-7; there is no DNA to check the TCRdb D call of TRBD1. What was sequenced was blood. The CDR3: CSVVWGFEQYF.